The 14 T cell receptor beta chains in this list originate from one sample, sequenced in a study of blood T cells in healthy people across ages. A sample-barcoded 5' primer and a J-beta primer mix were used in a second PCR of roughly 6 to 11 cycles. TCRdb re-called the 5' RACE reads through MiXCR, storing one row per CDR3 protein. This sample has 650,000 to 700,000 distinct CDR3 sequences, with 32% found just once. The sample was blood. The source is an elderly woman in good health.

The J gene is TRBJ1-2, the V gene TRBV7-2; 7 positions agree with TRBD1. V shed 5 bases and J 2 bases; nucleotides not matched to a gene: 11. The CDR3 has 16 amino acids. Germline V gene lookup returns CDR1 SGHTA and CDR2 FQGNSA. For the CDR3, the DNA is TGTGCCAGCAGCCGACCACGCAGGGGGTACAACTATGGCTACACCTTC. Protein sequence: CASSRPRRGYNYGYTF.

Notes on this clonotype: This may be a read error, as it is one base from a much larger clone. V usage is TRBV5-5 and J usage is TRBJ2-3; 8 bases line up with TRBD1. The V segment lost 0 bases and the J segment 4 bases; nucleotides outside the gene matches: 7. Germline lookup yields CDR1 SGHKS and CDR2 YYEKEE (reference sequence). The CDR3 is made up of 16 amino acids. The CDR3 nucleotides read TGTGCCAGCAGCTTGGTGCGGCAGGGGGCAGCAGATACGCAGTATTTT. Protein: CASSLVRQGAADTQYF.

A note on this clonotype: Just one base apart from a much larger clone, this may be a read error. The chain links TRBV5-1 to TRBJ2-1; D may correspond to TRBD1 or TRBD2 (7 bases each). Germline V gives CDR1 SGHRS, CDR2 YFSETQ. The CDR3 extends over 16 amino acids. The CDR3 loop is CANSLYAGGGFNEQFF. The CDR3 DNA reads as TGCGCCAACAGCTTGTACGCAGGGGGGGGGTTCAATGAGCAGTTCTTC.

The chain recombines TRBV7-2 with TRBJ1-1; 8 bases fit TRBD1. In germline, CDR1 is SGHTA, CDR2 FQGNSA. The ends lost 1 base at V and 6 bases at J; junction bases unmatched: 7. CDR3 length: 15 residues. The CDR3 region is CASSLETGESAEAFF. The CDR3 DNA reads as TGTGCCAGCAGCTTAGAGACAGGGGAGAGCGCTGAAGCTTTCTTT.

In this sample, this clonotype turned up many times. The chain carries TRBV7-2 and TRBJ2-7, with TRBD2 matching 7 bases. Germline trimming cut 4 bases from V and 4 bases from J; bases unmatched to any gene: 7. Germline V gives CDR1 SGHTA, CDR2 FQGNSA. The CDR3 is 14 amino acids. CDR3 in amino acids: CASSSGTIIYEQYF. The CDR3 bases are TGTGCCAGCAGCTCCGGGACTATTATTTACGAGCAGTACTTC.

The chain carries TRBV6-6 and TRBJ2-5; D remains ambiguous. CDR1 and CDR2 (germline): MNHNY, SVGAGI (reference sequence). Trimming shortened V by 4 bases and J by 5 bases, and 14 bases separated the two germline ends. The CDR3 is made up of 14 amino acids. The CDR3 coding sequence is TGTGCCAGCAGTTCATCAACCCTAGGGGAGACCCAGTACTTC. Translation gives CASSSSTLGETQYF.

This chain links TRBV7-2 with TRBJ2-7; 10 bases are shared with TRBD2. V trimming: 10 bases; J trimming: 4 bases; junction bases outside the gene matches: 10. The CDR3 has 14 amino acids. Germline V gene sequence: CDR1 SGHTA, CDR2 FQGNSA. The CDR3 sequence: CATEEAGGLYEQYF. The CDR3 DNA sequence: TGTGCCACTGAAGAAGCGGGAGGGTTGTACGAGCAGTACTTC.

This clonotype occurred a few times. The chain carries TRBV15 and TRBJ1-5; no reliable D call. Deletions cut 0 bases from V and 7 bases from J, with 16 bases between. CDR1 and CDR2 from the germline V gene are LNHNV and YYDKDF (reference sequence). The CDR3 length is 16 residues. Written as DNA, the CDR3 is TGTGCCACCAGCAGAGATCTCGGGAGCCCCGGCCAGCCCCAGCATTTT. This translates into CATSRDLGSPGQPQHF.

The chain joins TRBV5-5 to TRBJ1-6, with 12 bases that match TRBD1. The CDR3 is 15 residues long. Losses at the gene ends were 5 bases for V and 12 bases for J; bases not matched to a gene: 9. Germline V lookup: CDR1 SGHKS, CDR2 YYEKEE (reference sequence). The CDR3 DNA reads as TGTGCCAGCAGTTATGGGACAGGGGGCTCGCTACCCCTCCACTTT. This codes for CASSYGTGGSLPLHF.

This chain connects TRBV5-8 to TRBJ1-4, with 10 bases aligning to TRBD1. V trimming: 8 bases; J trimming: 8 bases; junction bases outside the gene matches: 9. Germline V CDR1 and CDR2: SGHTS, YDEGEE. There are 14 residues in the CDR3. The CDR3: CASRQTGGAEKLFF. The CDR3 DNA reads TGTGCCAGTAGACAGACAGGGGGCGCGGAAAAACTGTTTTTT.

This clonotype was observed a handful of times. One end of the junction does not line up with germline, which may come from a read error. The chain employs TRBV3-1 and TRBJ2-7; 7 bases agree with TRBD2. The CDR3 runs to 15 residues. In germline, CDR1 is LGHDT, CDR2 YNNKEL (reference sequence). The CDR3 is CASSQAPGGTYEQCF. DNA of the CDR3: TGTGCCAGCAGCCAAGCCCCGGGAGGTACCTACGAGCAGTGCTTC.

J is TRBJ2-7 and V is TRBV6-2 or TRBV6-3; tentatively, D is TRBD1 (6 bases). The V gene lost 2 bases and the J gene lost 7 bases, with 18 bases spanning the gap. The CDR3 covers 15 residues. The V gene's germline CDR1 is MNHEY and CDR2 SVGEGT. In nucleotides, the CDR3 is TGTGCCAGCAGTTACCCAGGGGCGGAGTGGAATGAGCAGTACTTC. Protein: CASSYPGAEWNEQYF.

There are a few counts of this clonotype. The junction does not match germline at one end; this may be a read error. The J gene is TRBJ1-6, the V gene TRBV7-2; D possibly corresponds to TRBD1 (6 bases). The CDR3 runs to 15 residues. Germline CDR1 reads SGHTA; CDR2 reads FQGNSA. The CDR3 DNA reads TGTGCCAGCAGCTTAGGAGGACAGTCCAATTCACCCCCCCACTTT. The encoded protein is CASSLGGQSNSPPHF. The whole variable domain, filled in from reference TRBV7-2 and TRBJ1-6, reads GAGVSQSPSNKVTEKGKDVELRCDPISGHTALYWYRQSLGQGLEFLIYFQGNSAPDKSGLPSDRFSAERTGGSVSTLTIQRTQQEDSAVYLCASSLGGQSNSPPHFGNGTRLTVT.

The sample holds a few counts of this clonotype. This rearrangement joins TRBV20-1 to TRBJ1-5, with D perhaps matching TRBD1 (5 bases). Per germline, CDR1 DFQATT and CDR2 SNEGSKA (reference sequence). V shed 6 bases and J shed 1 base, with 10 bases lying between them. This CDR3 spans 13 amino acids. Here the CDR3 reads CSALGLSNQPQHF. Written as DNA, the CDR3 is TGCAGTGCCCTGGGACTAAGCAATCAGCCCCAGCATTTT.